Following are 17 T cell receptor beta chains from one sample sequenced in a study of CD8+ T cells in alopecia areata. Extracted RNA was reverse transcribed into cDNA, the sequencing template. Data came from immunoSEQ multiplex PCR; TCRdb stores just in-frame clones and leaves some out. Listed for the sample are 290,000 or so clones, none seen a single time. A panel of CD4, CD8alpha, NKG2D, NKG2ACE and other markers served to sort pooled cutaneous lymph node cells. Sequencing used CD4+ T cells sorted from a lymph node. These receptors all stem from a C3H/HeJ mouse with alopecia areata. For this strain, the MHC haplotype corresponds to H2-k.

This clone was seen more than once but under ten times. Gene and germline names: mouse. The CDR3 end lies 4 residues beyond the end of the read and is filled in from the germline J gene. The V call is TRBV5, the J call TRBJ2-3, with 11 bases lining up with TRBD2. CDR1 LGHNA and CDR2 YNLKQL come from the germline V gene (reference sequence). The J segment lost 0 bases and the V segment lost 0 bases, leaving 5 bases of the junction unmatched. This CDR3 is 18 amino acids long. The chain's CDR3 is CASSQENWGGASAETLYF. The DNA read from the CDR3 is TGTGCCAGCAGCCAAGAGAACTGGGGGGGCGCGAGTGCAGAA.

This clone has more than one count but fewer than ten. Gene names are mouse gene names. The CDR3 goes on 4 residues after the read ends, and that part is filled in from the germline J gene. The chain uses TRBV5 and TRBJ1-1, with TRBD1 matching 9 bases. Germline assignment: CDR1 LGHNA and CDR2 YNLKQL (reference sequence). The CDR3 is 12 residues long. CDR3 DNA (partial): TGTGCCAGCAGCCCGGGACAGGGA. Translating gives CASSPGQG. The entire CDR3 reads CASSPGQGEVFF.

This clone was seen a few times. The gene names given are mouse names. Read coverage stops 4 residues before the CDR3 terminus; the germline J gene supplies the remainder. This specimen includes other DNA sequences encoding the same CDR3. The chain combines TRBV13-1 with TRBJ2-5; 8 bases map to TRBD2. Germline V CDR1 and CDR2: NSHNY, SYGAGN. The length of the CDR3 is 14 residues. The part of the CDR3 DNA that was read is TGTGCCAGCAGTGATGCGGGGGGGCGAGAC. Its translation is CASSDAGGRD. The CDR3 in its entirety is CASSDAGGRDTQYF.

This clone came up a few times. Genes and germline come from the mouse. The CDR3 end lies 4 residues beyond the end of the read and is filled in from the germline J gene. The chain joins TRBV1 to TRBJ2-1; D is ambiguous. This CDR3 has 16 amino acids. The germline V gene encodes CDR1 NSQYPW and CDR2 LRSPGD (reference sequence). Trimming removed 0 bases from V and 0 bases from J, with 9 bases in between. Incomplete CDR3 DNA: TGCACCTGCAGTGCAGATCTCCCAGTTAACTATGCT. This translates into CTCSADLPVNYA. The full CDR3 sequence reads CTCSADLPVNYAEQFF.

This clone was seen more than once but under ten times. The germline and genes are mouse ones. The CDR3 end is not reached by the read, which stops 4 residues before it; the germline J gene fills it in. The chain has TRBV13-1 and TRBJ1-1; the match to TRBD1 covers 8 bases. CDR3 size: 13 residues. The germline V gene encodes CDR1 NSHNY and CDR2 SYGAGN. CDR3 sequence reads: CASSDQGAAEVFF. The sequenced part of the CDR3 DNA is TGTGCCAGCAGTGATCAGGGGGCTGCA.

About this clone: Gene names and germline match the mouse. The read falls 4 residues short of the CDR3 end, and the missing part is taken from the germline J gene. This chain links TRBV5 with TRBJ2-1; D remains ambiguous. CDR1 and CDR2 (germline): LGHNA, YNLKQL (reference sequence). V lost 2 bases and J lost 0, with 8 bases in between. The CDR3 runs to 15 residues. CDR3 DNA, as far as it was read: TGTGCCAGCAGCCAAATAGCAGGTAACTATGCT. This codes for CASSQIAGNYA. In full, the CDR3 reads CASSQIAGNYAEQFF.

Points on this clone: The listed genes are named as in mouse. Read sequence stops 3 residues before the CDR3 end, and the germline J gene provides the missing end. V is TRBV31 and J is TRBJ1-6, with D uncertain. TRBJ1-6 falls under the ORF class, with uncertain function. Germline V CDR1 and CDR2: GKSSPN, SITVG. V was pared by 2 bases and J by 7 bases, with 3 bases between. The CDR3 is 11 amino acids. This chain's CDR3 is CAWSGNSPLYF. The CDR3 bases that were read are TGTGCCTGGAGTGGGAATTCGCCC.

Only a few counts were recorded for this clone. Genes here carry mouse names. With the read ending 4 residues before the CDR3 end, the germline J gene is used to fill in that end. The rearrangement joins TRBV19 to TRBJ2-4, with TRBD1 identical over 7 bases. This CDR3 is built from 14 residues. CDR1 is FNHDT, CDR2 SITEND, per germline (reference sequence). CDR3 region: CASSLRQGRNTLYF. The sequenced CDR3 bases are TGTGCCAGCAGTCTCCGACAGGGCAGGAAC.

This clone was seen only a few times. Mouse names are used for the genes. The read is 4 residues too short to cover the CDR3 end, so that end is filled in from the germline J gene. This chain links TRBV13-3 with TRBJ2-3; TRBD2 matches 11 bases. The CDR3 is 17 amino acids. V shed 2 bases, J shed 0 bases, and the junction held 5 bases outside the gene matches. Germline CDR1 reads NNHDY; CDR2 reads SYVADS. The CDR3 bases that were read are TGTGCCAGCAGTGACCCGGGACTGGGGGCTAGTGCAGAA. Encoded protein: CASSDPGLGASAE. The complete CDR3 reads CASSDPGLGASAETLYF.

Of note for this clone: Mouse gene names and germline throughout. The read comes to an end 4 residues before the CDR3 does, leaving the germline J gene to fill in the end. The chain recombines TRBV5 with TRBJ2-5; possible D gene TRBD2, 6 bases. CDR1 LGHNA and CDR2 YNLKQL come from the germline V gene (reference sequence). This CDR3 has 16 residues. Trimming pared 0 bases from V and 2 bases from J, leaving 12 bases between. The CDR3: CASSQDSLGSQDTQYF. Partial CDR3 DNA: TGTGCCAGCAGCCAAGATTCGCTGGGGAGCCAAGAC.

This clone was picked up a small number of times. All gene names here are mouse names. The CDR3 end falls 3 residues outside the read, so it is completed with the germline J gene. The V call is TRBV19, the J call TRBJ1-6, with 10 positions matching TRBD1. TRBJ1-6 is an ORF, and what it does is uncertain. CDR3 length: 14 amino acids. J lost 7 bases, V lost 6 bases, and 4 bases had no gene match. Germline V gives CDR1 FNHDT, CDR2 SITEND (reference sequence). Here the CDR3 reads CASNDRGRNSPLYF. The CDR3 DNA, read in part, is TGTGCCAGCAACGACAGGGGGCGGAATTCGCCC.

Details on this clone: The gene names given are mouse names. From the germline J gene comes the end of the CDR3, since the read stops 4 residues before it. This chain uses TRBV5 with TRBJ2-5, with a possible D match to TRBD1 (5 bases). The CDR3 length is 17 residues. V lost 1 base and J 1 base, leaving 15 bases between the germline ends. Germline-derived CDR1 and CDR2 are LGHNA and YNLKQL (reference sequence). CDR3: CASSQGGRERDQDTQYF. Incomplete CDR3 DNA: TGTGCCAGCAGCCAAGGCGGCAGGGAAAGGGACCAAGAC.

In this sample, this clone turned up a few times. Each gene name is a mouse one. The read finishes 4 residues shy of the CDR3 end, and the germline J gene is used to complete it. The chain employs TRBV13-3 and TRBJ1-2; 7 bases match TRBD1. Looked up from germline, CDR1 is NNHDY and CDR2 is SYVADS. The CDR3 is made up of 14 amino acids. J gave up 2 bases and V 1 base, and 2 bases lay outside the gene matches. The CDR3: CASSDSGQNSDYTF. The DNA read from the CDR3 is TGTGCCAGCAGTGATTCGGGACAGAACTCC.

This clone was counted a few times. Mouse germline and gene names are used. The covered CDR3 bases are TGTGCCAGCAGTCGGGACAGGGCCTATGCT. The encoded protein is CASSRDRAYA. The CDR3 as a whole reads CASSRDRAYAEQFF. V gene TRBV19 combines with J gene TRBJ2-1; TRBD1 matches 9 bases. Read data end 4 residues before the CDR3 end; the end is taken from the germline J gene. Germline CDR1 FNHDT, CDR2 SITEND (reference sequence). The CDR3 extends over 14 amino acids. V gave up 4 bases and J gave up 3 bases; unmatched junction bases: 2.

The table lists this clone with a few counts. Gene and germline names: mouse. Read sequence stops 4 residues before the CDR3 end, and the germline J gene provides the missing end. In the same sample, other DNA sequences code for this CDR3. This chain joins TRBV14 and TRBJ2-2; TRBD1 agrees at 8 bases. The CDR3 runs 15 residues. CDR1 and CDR2 (germline): SGHDT, FRDEAV. V lost 4 bases, J lost 0 bases, and 2 bases stayed unmatched. Partial CDR3 DNA: TGTGCCAGCAGTCTGACAGGGGCAAACACCGGG. As protein: CASSLTGANTG. The entire CDR3 sequence reads CASSLTGANTGQLYF.

A remark on this clone: Gene names are mouse gene names. The CDR3 end is not reached by the read, which stops 4 residues before it; the germline J gene fills it in. This chain joins TRBV31 and TRBJ2-1; unclear D gene. The CDR3 runs 14 residues. CDR1 is GKSSPN and CDR2 is SITVG in the germline V gene. V was pared by 1 base and J by 1 base, with 8 bases between. CDR3 bases read: TGTGCCTGGAGTCCTGCCAGGAACTATGCT. Its translation is CAWSPARNYA. The full CDR3 is CAWSPARNYAEQFF.

In regard to this clone: Gene names follow the mouse nomenclature. The missing CDR3 end, 4 residues past where the read stops, is filled in from the germline J gene. This chain uses TRBV19 with TRBJ2-3; tentative D call: TRBD2 (6 bases). The V end lost 0 bases, the J end lost 1 base, and 12 bases lay between the germline ends. The CDR3 spans 16 residues. The germline CDR1 and CDR2 sequences are FNHDT and SITEND (reference sequence). The CDR3 reads CASSIAMGVGAETLYF. CDR3 DNA (partial): TGTGCCAGCAGTATAGCTATGGGGGTGGGTGCAGAA.